This is a list of T cell receptor beta chains from one sample in a study of shared clonotypes between healthy human individuals. Libraries were prepared by immunoSEQ multiplex PCR; TCRdb keeps only in-frame clonotypes and omits some of them. This table holds about 1,800,000 clones, just under 95% found once. Sequenced: naive CD8+ T cells sorted from blood. These receptors came from a man aged 18 to 35 in good health. Each CDR3 is given without its conserved first and last residue. The order of the fields is V gene, CDR3 protein.

>TRBV30
AWSDSPLPGGGTDTQY
>TRBV5-4
ASSLADQGYEQF
>TRBV7-9
ASSLAAGGPGEQY
>TRBV7-6
ASSPGSGQGYYEQY
>TRBV7-9
ASSLGETGGEQY
>TRBV7-9
ASSPSDSYSNQPQH
>TRBV11-2
ASSLEPGKTPATQY
>TRBV6-5
ASSLLYGGGYT
>TRBV27
ATRLRGQGYGYT
>TRBV30
AWSVQGVFSGANVLT
>TRBV2
ASGPGQGPTDTQY
>TRBV7-9
AVQRTGSVTQH
>TRBV5-1
ASSSGEMNTEAF
>TRBV7-9
ASSGWARELNTEAF
>TRBV28
ASSGQGAKNTEAF
>TRBV15
ATSRDLGQGRLAGDNEQF
>TRBV9
ASSAPGYTIY
>TRBV19
ASMPGPTNEKLF
>TRBV30
AWEQGLETQY
>TRBV28
ASSYEGGGYQDSTDTQY
>TRBV13
ASSLSDSSYEQY
>TRBV12-5
ASGLGRQEGNEKLF
>TRBV27
ASSPGTSGGGEQY
>TRBV9
ASSPGGGQETQY
>TRBV7-9
ASSSPGQGNTEAF
>TRBV28
ASSLDRGREETQY
>TRBV11-2
ASSPDRGHTYEQY
>TRBV11-2
ASSLVQGVNYGYT
>TRBV2
ASSEVSDSSYEQY
>TRBV4-1
ASSLGLAVNNEQF
>TRBV2
AVLSLDSHYEQY
>TRBV5-4
ASSAFSGSPLH
>TRBV5-8
ASSLWTSGRTYEQY
>TRBV4-2
ASSQEPSGGLANTGELF
>TRBV4-1
ASSQDPAEFWNNEQF
>TRBV7-9
ASSFPGQGGGYT
>TRBV7-9
ASSTFGTGEKLF
>TRBV13
ASSHSFLAGGYNEQF
>TRBV6-5
ASRPSGTGSEQY
>TRBV5-4
ASSPTPPGAEGYEQY
>TRBV2
ASSPVLVGGLQETQY
>TRBV29-1
SVEGFLAGGHNEQF
>TRBV4-3
ASSQVMASQETQY
>TRBV11-2
ASSSPSRGYNEQF
>TRBV7-9
ASSLGQGSYYEQY
>TRBV30
AWATGSSYEQY
>TRBV29-1
SADSGVSETQY
>TRBV7-9
ASSVRDSKIHEQY
>TRBV7-8
ASSPQVQRGYEQF
>TRBV7-9
ASSLGLVGSYEQY
>TRBV15
ATGQMGNQPQH
>TRBV7-9
ASSFATGTITDTQY
>TRBV28
ASSLAGGFGTQY
>TRBV27
ASSLGDKREQY
>TRBV9
ASSGNPQGEKLF